Described below is a single T cell receptor beta chain sequence and its context. Its antigen is not identified. This specimen comes from a study of cytomegalovirus exposure and HLA in healthy donors. PCR was performed using 60 Vbeta and 13 Jbeta primers. Profiling relied on immunoSEQ multiplex PCR, and the TCRdb table lists in-frame clones only, not all of them. There are 100,000 to 150,000 clones in the sample; approximately 85% occur only once, and roughly 1.7% lies in the top ten. Study-wide results and caveats: Later on, an analysis tied around 17,000 TCR beta sequences to HLA alleles at 0.05 false discovery rate. A later analysis revealed that TCR association rates differed between HLA loci, peaking at DRB1 and bottoming out at HLA-C. In a later analysis, parvovirus B19, influenza, CMV and Epstein-Barr virus appeared linked to several top co-occurrence clusters.

Trimming pared 5 bases from V and 7 bases from J, leaving 20 bases between. CDR3 size: 16 residues. Germline CDR1 LGHNA, CDR2 YNFKEQ. J is TRBJ1-4 and V is TRBV4-2, with a weak D call TRBD1 (6 bases). This TCR came from a boy younger than 18 in good health and CMV-seronegative. The specimen was PBMCs. The CDR3 reads CASSTNPGQITEKLFF. As DNA, the CDR3 is TGTGCCAGCAGCACAAACCCGGGACAAATAACTGAAAAACTGTTTTTT.